The clone carrying this T cell receptor (beta chain) appeared a few times. With 6 bases removed from V and 4 bases from J, the gap between germline ends came to 15 bases. The CDR3 spans 13 residues. Germline CDR1 reads SQVTM; CDR2 reads ANQGSEA. A second roughly 6 to 12 cycle PCR used barcoded and J-beta primers. There were at least 2.5 million CDR3-containing paired-end reads obtained from each sample. TCRdb passed the 5' RACE reads through MiXCR, listing each CDR3 protein once. The data contain over a million distinct CDR3 sequences, less than 45% of them seen just once; the ten biggest clones take up about 4%. PBMCs numbering at least 6 million were isolated per sample. The sample is drawn from a study of blood T cells in healthy people across ages.

The TCR sequence derives from a woman aged 18-35 years in good health. The chain carries TRBV29-1 and TRBJ1-1; D call uncertain. Specimen: blood. The CDR3: CSVGLGLSTEAFF. The DNA for the CDR3 is TGCAGCGTGGGGTTAGGATTGAGCACTGAAGCTTTCTTT.